This T cell receptor (beta chain) emerged from a study of blood T cells in healthy people across ages. With a J-beta primer mix and a sample-barcoded 5' primer, a second PCR ran about 6 to 11 cycles. TCRdb analysed the 5' RACE reads with MiXCR anew, one entry per CDR3 protein. There are roughly 1,800,000 distinct CDR3 sequences in the sample; about 50% occur only once, and 2.1% lies in the top ten. Germline CDR1 and CDR2: MGHDK and SYGVNS. V dropped 6 bases and J dropped 3 bases, with 9 bases sitting between them. CDR3 length equals 12 residues. This clonotype was seen more than once but under ten times. A single base separates this from a much larger clone, so it may be a read error.

The source is a middle-aged woman in good health. V is TRBV25-1 and J is TRBJ2-7; D might be TRBD1 (6 bases). The specimen sequenced was blood. The CDR3: CASRDSFYEQYF. Here the CDR3 DNA reads TGTGCCAGCAGGGACAGCTTCTACGAGCAGTACTTC.